A selection of T cell receptor beta chains follows, all from one sample in a study of OX40 agonist ivuxolimab in advanced cancers. Sequenced by immunoSEQ multiplex PCR; TCRdb stores in-frame clones only, minus some. The sample consists of about 53,000 clones, around 82% of them appearing once. The material sequenced was CD4+ or CD8+ T cells sorted from blood, taken in a trial of the OX40 agonist ivuxolimab. These receptors originate from an adult with an advanced solid tumor such as melanoma, head and neck, liver or kidney cancer. Each CDR3 is given with its conserved first and last residue. The D gene is left open where the match is weak. Not every row has a clone size; where given, it reads once, few, many or a size class.

abundance,j_gene,d_gene,v_gene,CDR3aa,CDR3nt
.,TRBJ1-1,.,TRBV29-1,CSAYLDRSEAFF,TGCAGCGCCTACCTCGACAGGTCTGAAGCTTTCTTT
.,TRBJ1-1,TRBD1,TRBV30,CAWSIRDRGNTEAFF,TGTGCCTGGAGTATTCGGGACAGGGGGAACACTGAAGCTTTCTTT
few,TRBJ2-5,TRBD2,TRBV6-5,CASSRELAGETQYF,TGTGCCAGCAGCCGCGAACTAGCGGGAGAGACCCAGTACTTC
.,TRBJ2-5,.,TRBV28,CASSLFQTQYF,TGTGCCAGCAGTTTATTCCAGACCCAGTACTTC
once,TRBJ2-7,.,TRBV30,CAWSEREEVYF,TGTGCCTGGAGTGAGAGGGAGGAGGTGTACTTC
.,TRBJ2-7,TRBD1,TRBV2,CASRAGGTGVRNEQYF,TGTGCCAGCAGAGCTGGGGGGACAGGGGTAAGGAACGAGCAGTACTTC
medium-sized,TRBJ1-2,TRBD1,TRBV29-1,CSVGVAGGGYGYTF,TGCAGCGTCGGGGTGGCAGGGGGTGGCTATGGCTACACCTTC
.,TRBJ2-7,.,TRBV28,CASNPVSISYEQYF,TGTGCCAGCAATCCGGTGAGCATATCCTACGAGCAGTACTTC
.,TRBJ1-1,.,TRBV18,CASSPAGYTEAFF,TGTGCCAGCTCACCAGCGGGGTACACTGAAGCTTTCTTT
.,TRBJ2-3,.,TRBV27,CASSFGGLPRGTQYF,TGTGCCAGCAGTTTCGGGGGACTACCTAGGGGGACGCAGTATTTT
.,TRBJ2-7,.,TRBV10-3,CAISESTGSYEQYF,TGTGCCATCAGTGAGTCTACAGGCTCCTACGAGCAGTACTTC
.,TRBJ2-3,TRBD2,TRBV10-3,CAISEASGNRDTQYF,TGTGCCATCAGTGAAGCTAGCGGGAACCGAGATACGCAGTATTTT
.,TRBJ1-2,.,TRBV7-9,CASSLSGARNYGYTF,TGTGCCAGCAGCTTATCAGGGGCGCGCAACTATGGCTACACCTTC
few,TRBJ1-5,.,TRBV21-1,CASSKFVSWLSQPQHF,TGTGCCAGCAGCAAATTCGTCTCCTGGCTTAGTCAGCCCCAGCATTTT
.,TRBJ2-2,TRBD2,TRBV5-1,CASTPLGRASTGELFF,TGCGCCAGCACCCCTTTAGGGAGGGCATCCACCGGGGAGCTGTTTTTT
.,TRBJ1-1,TRBD1,TRBV6-6,CASSDRGVTEAFF,TGTGCCAGCAGTGACAGGGGGGTCACTGAAGCTTTCTTT
.,TRBJ2-7,.,TRBV6-6,CASANVGGVSEQYF,TGTGCCAGCGCCAATGTTGGGGGAGTTAGCGAGCAGTACTTC
.,TRBJ2-5,.,TRBV6-1,CASSEGQIQETQYF,TGTGCCAGCAGTGAAGGGCAGATACAAGAGACCCAGTACTTC
.,TRBJ2-1,TRBD1,TRBV6-1,CASSHTGGGYNEQFF,TGTGCCAGCAGCCACACAGGGGGCGGATACAATGAGCAGTTCTTC
.,TRBJ1-3,.,TRBV19,CASSHGTYGNTIYF,TGTGCCAGTAGCCACGGGACATATGGAAACACCATATATTTT
.,TRBJ1-1,TRBD1,TRBV5-1,CASSMDRGDTEAFF,TGCGCCAGCAGCATGGACAGGGGCGACACTGAAGCTTTCTTT
.,TRBJ2-5,TRBD2,TRBV29-1,CSTSGSGRHPQETQYF,TGCAGCACCTCTGGGAGCGGGAGGCACCCCCAAGAGACCCAGTACTTC
.,TRBJ1-2,TRBD1,TRBV5-5,CASSLEPGQGAYGYTF,TGTGCCAGCAGCTTGGAACCGGGACAGGGGGCCTATGGCTACACCTTC
.,TRBJ2-3,.,TRBV7-3,CASSLTAYSDTQYF,TGTGCCAGCAGCTTAACCGCCTATTCAGATACGCAGTATTTT
once,TRBJ2-5,.,TRBV7-2,CASSSFRSRLDQETQYF,TGTGCCAGCAGCTCGTTCAGGTCCCGATTAGATCAAGAGACCCAGTACTTC
.,TRBJ2-2,.,TRBV5-4,CASSFVSGELFF,TGTGCCAGCAGCTTCGTCTCCGGGGAGCTGTTTTTT
.,TRBJ2-1,TRBD1,TRBV7-6,CASSKTGISNNEQFF,TGTGCCAGCAGCAAGACAGGGATTTCCAACAATGAGCAGTTCTTC
.,TRBJ1-1,.,TRBV4-1,CASSREDRNTEAFF,TGCGCCAGCAGCCGGGAGGACAGGAACACTGAAGCTTTCTTT
.,TRBJ1-2,TRBD1,TRBV5-6,CASSWGTGGASQAIGYTF,TGTGCCAGCAGCTGGGGGACAGGGGGCGCCTCTCAGGCTATTGGCTACACCTTC